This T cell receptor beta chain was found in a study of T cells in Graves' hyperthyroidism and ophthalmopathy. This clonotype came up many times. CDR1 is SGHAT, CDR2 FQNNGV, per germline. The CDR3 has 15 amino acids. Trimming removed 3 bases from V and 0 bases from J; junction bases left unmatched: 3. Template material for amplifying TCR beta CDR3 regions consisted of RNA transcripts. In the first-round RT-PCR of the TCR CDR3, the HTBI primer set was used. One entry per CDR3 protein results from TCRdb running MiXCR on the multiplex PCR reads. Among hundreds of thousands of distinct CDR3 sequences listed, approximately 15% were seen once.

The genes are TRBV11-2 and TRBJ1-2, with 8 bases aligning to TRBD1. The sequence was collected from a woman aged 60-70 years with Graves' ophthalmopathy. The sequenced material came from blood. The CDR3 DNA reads TGTGCCAGCAGCTTGAGGACAGGGTCTAACTATGGCTACACCTTC. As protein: CASSLRTGSNYGYTF.